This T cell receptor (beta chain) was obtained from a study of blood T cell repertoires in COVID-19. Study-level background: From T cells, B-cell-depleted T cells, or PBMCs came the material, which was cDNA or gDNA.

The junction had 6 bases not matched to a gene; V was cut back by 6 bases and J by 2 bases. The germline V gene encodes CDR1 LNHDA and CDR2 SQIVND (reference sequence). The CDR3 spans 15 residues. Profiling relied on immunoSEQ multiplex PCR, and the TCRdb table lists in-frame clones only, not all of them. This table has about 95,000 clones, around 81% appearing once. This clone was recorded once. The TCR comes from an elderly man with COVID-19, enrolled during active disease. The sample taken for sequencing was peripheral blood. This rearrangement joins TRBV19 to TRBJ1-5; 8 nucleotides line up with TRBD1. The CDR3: CASRVQGGGNQPQHF. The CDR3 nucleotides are TGTGCCAGTAGGGTACAGGGGGGTGGCAATCAGCCCCAGCATTTT.